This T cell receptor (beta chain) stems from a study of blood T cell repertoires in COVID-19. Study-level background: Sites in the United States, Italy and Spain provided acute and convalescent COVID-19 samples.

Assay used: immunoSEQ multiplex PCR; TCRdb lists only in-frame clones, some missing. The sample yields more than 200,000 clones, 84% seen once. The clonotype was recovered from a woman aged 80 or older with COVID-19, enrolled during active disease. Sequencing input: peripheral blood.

The CDR3 DNA follows: TGTGCCACCAGTGATTTCCCAGCTAACTATGGCTACACCTTC. This gives the protein CATSDFPANYGYTF. The genes are TRBV24-1 and TRBJ1-2; unclear D gene. Germline lookup yields CDR1 KGHDR and CDR2 SFDVKD. The V end lost 1 base, the J end lost 0 bases, and 5 bases lay between the germline ends. The CDR3 runs 14 residues.